Listed below are T cell receptor beta chains from one sample, sequenced in a study of blood T cell repertoires in COVID-19. Method: immunoSEQ multiplex PCR; TCRdb's copy keeps in-frame clones and lacks some. The sample has roughly 180,000 clones, around 85% seen once. The material sequenced was peripheral blood. These receptors all come from a man between 60 and 75 years old who had recovered from COVID-19. CDR3s leave out the opening cysteine and the closing phenylalanine or tryptophan. The order of the fields is CDR3 protein, D gene, V gene, J gene, CDR3 length. A D gene is named only where the DNA matches it firmly.

AWSAHDYGYT,-,TRBV30,TRBJ1-2,10
AWSEGTGRYGYT,TRBD1,TRBV30,TRBJ1-2,12
ASSLLGGGNEQF,-,TRBV11-2,TRBJ2-1,12
ASSLAGGYNEQF,TRBD2,TRBV6-5,TRBJ2-1,12
ASSQGRDEQF,-,TRBV4-1,TRBJ2-1,10
ASSAGTGEFQPQH,TRBD1,TRBV11-1,TRBJ1-5,13
AATGGQGIYNSPLH,TRBD1,TRBV30,TRBJ1-6,14
ASSTRQGRTEAF,TRBD1,TRBV13,TRBJ1-1,12
ASSPRGDGNEKLF,-,TRBV18,TRBJ1-4,13
ATSDYPGQGYAGELF,TRBD1,TRBV24-1,TRBJ2-2,15
AWSPRTGSKGNTEAF,TRBD1,TRBV30,TRBJ1-1,15
ASSERGSPLH,-,TRBV25-1,TRBJ1-6,10
ASSLTGGYIYEQY,TRBD1,TRBV6-5,TRBJ2-7,13
ASSPAAGVGSYEQY,TRBD2,TRBV19,TRBJ2-7,14
ASSEEARGGTEAF,-,TRBV2,TRBJ1-1,13
ASSFTAPSTDTQY,-,TRBV5-4,TRBJ2-3,13
ASKGTGNSGNTIY,TRBD1,TRBV19,TRBJ1-3,13
ASSRQGPYGYT,TRBD1,TRBV6-5,TRBJ1-2,11
ASRRGVSYEQY,-,TRBV7-2,TRBJ2-7,11
ASSQGLFLNTEAF,-,TRBV19,TRBJ1-1,13
ASSHPDRALYGYT,TRBD1,TRBV4-3,TRBJ1-2,13
ASSRDKGPYGYT,-,TRBV6-5,TRBJ1-2,12
ASNAQGLDEQF,-,TRBV5-1,TRBJ2-1,11
ASSPPAGAGGFNEQF,TRBD2,TRBV18,TRBJ2-1,15
ASSDSVRVV,-,TRBV6-4,TRBJ2-7,9
ASSLDGADYGYT,-,TRBV5-1,TRBJ1-2,12
SVRNKTGSALH,-,TRBV29-1,TRBJ1-6,11
ASSWKRTGFGGTDTQY,TRBD1,TRBV5-8,TRBJ2-3,16
ASSINSMNTEAF,-,TRBV19,TRBJ1-1,12
TSSQDAGGTRNEQY,-,TRBV1,TRBJ2-7,14
ASSLESPEAF,-,TRBV7-9,TRBJ1-1,10
ASRNQGSGYYGYT,-,TRBV4-2,TRBJ1-2,13
ASSYGGTSGSEQF,TRBD2,TRBV6-5,TRBJ2-1,13
ASSLEEGRGYGYT,-,TRBV5-1,TRBJ1-2,13
ASSLRQGTDTQY,-,TRBV11-3,TRBJ2-3,12
ATRRDDGQEAYEQY,TRBD1,TRBV15,TRBJ2-7,14